These T cell receptor beta chains were read from a single sample in a study of cytomegalovirus exposure and HLA in healthy donors. Measured with immunoSEQ multiplex PCR; TCRdb has only the in-frame clones, and not every one. The table records some 93,000 clones, 82% of them present only once. Material for sequencing was PBMCs. These receptors came from a man aged 50-59 years in good health and CMV-seronegative. The CDR3 runs from the conserved cysteine through the conserved F or W. D genes are given only for firm matches. Clone size is given for some rows only: seen once, a few or many times, or a class if the clone is expanded.

NA	TRBJ1-5	NA	TRBV6-5	TGTGCCAGCAGTTACGGCAGAGGCCATCAGCCCCAGCATTTT	CASSYGRGHQPQHF
NA	TRBJ1-6	NA	TRBV5-1	TGCGCCAGCAGCTTGGACCCCAGGGTGGATTCACCCCTCCACTTT	CASSLDPRVDSPLHF
NA	TRBJ2-3	TRBD2	TRBV9	TGTGCCAGCAGCGGTAGCGGGAGAAGCACAGATACGCAGTATTTT	CASSGSGRSTDTQYF
many	TRBJ1-3	NA	TRBV25-1	TGTGCCAGCAGTGACCCAGGAAACACCATATATTTT	CASSDPGNTIYF
NA	TRBJ2-6	NA	TRBV5-1	TGCGCCAGCGTAGAGGCTGGGGCCAACGCCCTGACTTTC	CASVEAGANALTF
once	TRBJ2-5	NA	TRBV2	TGTGCCAGCATTTTCCAGGGCTTACAAGAGACCCAGTACTTC	CASIFQGLQETQYF
NA	TRBJ2-7	TRBD2	TRBV7-8	TGTGCCAGCAGCTTACGAAGCGGGAGGGCCCACGAGCAGTACTTC	CASSLRSGRAHEQYF
NA	TRBJ1-3	NA	TRBV30	TGTGCCTGCGCCCCTAGGGGGGGGATCTCTGGAAACACCATATATTTT	CACAPRGGISGNTIYF
NA	TRBJ1-1	NA	TRBV5-1	TGCGCCAGCAGCTTGGATATCAGGAACACTGAAGCTTTCTTT	CASSLDIRNTEAFF
NA	TRBJ2-5	NA	TRBV2	TGTGCCAGCAGTGCTAGAGAAGAGACCCAGTACTTC	CASSAREETQYF
once	TRBJ2-3	TRBD2	TRBV27	TGTGCCAGCAGCCTGACTAGCGTGATAACAGATACGCAGTATTTT	CASSLTSVITDTQYF
NA	TRBJ2-7	TRBD1	TRBV2	TGTGCCAGCACCCGGGACAGGGGCTACGAGCAGTACTTC	CASTRDRGYEQYF
NA	TRBJ1-3	NA	TRBV7-8	TGTGCCAGCAGCTTATACGCGGCGAACTACCACTCTGAGGGAAACACCATATATTTT	CASSLYAANYHSEGNTIYF
few	TRBJ2-5	NA	TRBV5-1	TGCGCCAGCAGCTTCGGAGGGACTGGCGGAGAGACCCAGTACTTC	CASSFGGTGGETQYF
few	TRBJ2-5	TRBD1	TRBV5-8	TGTGCCAGCAGCTCCCGGACAGGGGGCGAAGAGACCCAGTACTTC	CASSSRTGGEETQYF
once	TRBJ1-1	NA	TRBV29-1	TGCAGCGCCTGGATCGGGAGCACTGAAGCTTTCTTT	CSAWIGSTEAFF
NA	TRBJ2-7	TRBD2	TRBV11-2	TGTGCCAGCAGCCTAATGGGGGGGTTCGACGAGCAGTACTTC	CASSLMGGFDEQYF
NA	TRBJ2-1	NA	TRBV5-4	TGTGCCAGCAGCTTACTGTCGAGGGGGAGTGGTAACAATGAGCAGTTCTTC	CASSLLSRGSGNNEQFF
NA	TRBJ2-3	TRBD1	TRBV30	TGTGCCTGGAGTTTGGTGACAGGGGGCACAGATACGCAGTATTTT	CAWSLVTGGTDTQYF
NA	TRBJ2-5	TRBD2	TRBV11-1	TGTGCCAGCAGCCTAGGTCCTAGCGGGAGGAGGAAGACCCAGTACTTC	CASSLGPSGRRKTQYF
NA	TRBJ1-2	TRBD1	TRBV5-8	TGTGCCAGCAGCTTGTCAACAGGGGCTGCATATGGCTACACCTTC	CASSLSTGAAYGYTF
NA	TRBJ2-5	TRBD1	TRBV5-1	TGCGCCAGCAGCGGGGGGACAGGAGTACAAGAGACCCAGTACTTC	CASSGGTGVQETQYF
NA	TRBJ2-1	TRBD2	TRBV29-1	TGCAGCGTTGAACTAGCGGCTCATTACAATGAGCAGTTCTTC	CSVELAAHYNEQFF
NA	TRBJ2-7	NA	TRBV19	TGTGCCAGTAGTCCAGGGTTTTCCGAGCAGTACTTC	CASSPGFSEQYF
NA	TRBJ2-3	NA	TRBV28	TGTGCCAGCAGACCCCCCGATTTCCCTACTAGCACAGATACGCAGTATTTT	CASRPPDFPTSTDTQYF
NA	TRBJ2-7	TRBD1	TRBV19	TGTGCCAGCTCCGGGACAGGGGTCTACGAGCAGTACTTC	CASSGTGVYEQYF
NA	TRBJ2-7	NA	TRBV28	TGTGCCAGCAGTTTCGGTTCCTACGAGCAGTACTTC	CASSFGSYEQYF
NA	TRBJ1-2	NA	TRBV6-5	TGTGCCAGCAGTTCACAGGGAGATCCATACACCTTC	CASSSQGDPYTF
NA	TRBJ2-7	TRBD2	TRBV5-6	TGTGCCAGCAGCCCGACTAGCGGACCCTACGAGCAGTACTTC	CASSPTSGPYEQYF
NA	TRBJ1-1	TRBD1	TRBV28	TGTGCCAGCAGAACAGGGGTCCTAGGGAGCACTGAAGCTTTCTTT	CASRTGVLGSTEAFF